A selection of T cell receptor beta chains follows, all from one sample in a study of T cell changes during pregnancy in multiple sclerosis. Profiling relied on immunoSEQ multiplex PCR, and the TCRdb table lists in-frame clones only, not all of them. Of more than 85,000 clones in the sample, roughly 95% were seen once. The specimen was peripheral blood, collected in the third trimester of pregnancy. These receptors all come from a female donor in good health, enrolled as a control in a pregnancy study. Both conserved end residues are part of each CDR3. D genes are given only for firm matches. Size is stated for part of the rows, as once, few or many counts, or as a class when the clone is expanded.

J | D | V | size | CDR3 | DNA
TRBJ2-4 | TRBD1 | TRBV7-9 | NA | CASSAAGTGAALAKNIQYF | TGTGCCAGCAGCGCTGCCGGGACAGGGGCCGCCTTAGCCAAAAACATTCAGTACTTC
TRBJ2-5 | TRBD2 | TRBV5-4 | once | CASSPASGSETQYF | TGTGCCAGCAGCCCGGCTAGCGGGAGCGAGACCCAGTACTTC
TRBJ1-2 | NA | TRBV6-5 | few | CASSEPGIGYTF | TGTGCCAGCAGTGAACCAGGAATTGGCTACACCTTC
TRBJ2-5 | NA | TRBV18 | NA | CASSRSVGEEGETQYF | TGTGCCAGCTCAAGGTCGGTCGGTGAGGAAGGAGAGACCCAGTACTTC
TRBJ2-1 | TRBD1 | TRBV25-1 | NA | CASSDRDRVYNEQFF | TGTGCCAGTAGTGACCGGGACAGGGTGTACAATGAGCAGTTCTTC
TRBJ1-2 | TRBD1 | TRBV11-2 | NA | CASSAGQGHNYGYTF | TGTGCCAGCAGCGCCGGACAGGGACATAACTATGGCTACACCTTC
TRBJ1-1 | NA | TRBV5-1 | NA | CASSLGSGVNTEAFF | TGCGCCAGCAGCTTGGGTTCAGGGGTGAACACTGAAGCTTTCTTT
TRBJ1-3 | NA | TRBV5-5 | NA | CASSLGVTGNTIYF | TGTGCCAGCAGCTTAGGAGTAACTGGAAACACCATATATTTT
TRBJ1-2 | TRBD1 | TRBV5-1 | once | CASSRSTGGENYGYTF | TGCGCCAGCAGCAGATCGACAGGGGGCGAGAACTATGGCTACACCTTC
TRBJ2-7 | TRBD1 | TRBV7-8 | few | CASRWDSSYEQYF | TGTGCCAGCAGATGGGACAGCTCCTACGAGCAGTACTTC
TRBJ2-1 | NA | TRBV6-1 | NA | CASTSVVYNEQFF | TGTGCCAGCACCTCGGTCGTCTACAATGAGCAGTTCTTC
TRBJ1-1 | TRBD1 | TRBV6-5 | once | CASSYARGTNTEAFF | TGTGCCAGCAGTTACGCCAGGGGGACGAACACTGAAGCTTTCTTT
TRBJ2-1 | NA | TRBV2 | once | CASNVEDEQFF | TGTGCCAGCAACGTTGAGGATGAGCAGTTCTTC
TRBJ2-1 | TRBD2 | TRBV15 | NA | CATSRDPAGVTNEQFF | TGTGCCACCAGCAGAGATCCAGCGGGAGTAACCAATGAGCAGTTCTTC
TRBJ2-7 | TRBD2 | TRBV15 | once | CATSVPPSGNSYEQYF | TGTGCCACCAGCGTCCCACCTAGCGGCAACTCCTACGAGCAGTACTTC
TRBJ1-1 | NA | TRBV7-9 | NA | CASSFGLGGNLNTEAFF | TGTGCCAGCAGCTTTGGGCTCGGTGGAAACTTGAACACTGAAGCTTTCTTT
TRBJ2-7 | TRBD2 | TRBV9 | NA | CASSVATSGVYEQYF | TGTGCCAGCAGCGTAGCTACTAGCGGAGTCTACGAGCAGTACTTC
TRBJ2-3 | TRBD1 | TRBV7-8 | once | CASSLGGQGTPTQYF | TGTGCCAGCAGCTTAGGAGGACAGGGTACTCCTACGCAGTATTTT
TRBJ1-1 | NA | TRBV27 | NA | CASSLSGRTEAFF | TGTGCCAGCAGTTTATCTGGGAGGACTGAAGCTTTCTTT
TRBJ1-2 | TRBD1 | TRBV4-1 | NA | CASSHFFPTGDYGYTF | TGCGCCAGCAGCCACTTCTTCCCGACAGGGGACTATGGCTACACCTTC
TRBJ2-7 | NA | TRBV21-1 | NA | CASSKYPGAEGRDGRAVSYEQYF | TGTGCCAGCAGCAAGTATCCAGGCGCGGAGGGCCGCGACGGGAGGGCCGTTTCCTACGAGCAGTACTTC
TRBJ2-7 | TRBD1 | TRBV7-2 | NA | CASSPKTGNYEQYF | TGTGCCAGCAGCCCAAAGACAGGGAACTACGAGCAGTACTTC
TRBJ1-4 | TRBD1 | TRBV5-6 | NA | CASSFGTGNEKLFF | TGTGCCAGCAGCTTCGGGACAGGCAATGAAAAACTGTTTTTT
TRBJ2-7 | TRBD1 | TRBV6-1 | NA | CASWGQFSYEQYF | TGTGCCAGCTGGGGACAGTTCTCCTACGAGCAGTACTTC
TRBJ2-1 | TRBD2 | TRBV7-9 | NA | CASSLAGGDHEQFF | TGTGCCAGCAGCTTAGCGGGAGGGGACCATGAGCAGTTCTTC
TRBJ2-1 | NA | TRBV5-3 | NA | CARTRYGIWNEQFF | TGTGCCAGAACGAGATACGGGATTTGGAATGAGCAGTTCTTC
TRBJ2-5 | TRBD2 | TRBV28 | NA | CASSHTPGLAGGEETQYF | TGTGCCAGCAGCCACACCCCGGGACTAGCGGGAGGGGAGGAGACCCAGTACTTC
TRBJ1-2 | TRBD1 | TRBV27 | NA | CASSLTGDAASYGYTF | TGTGCCAGCAGTCTAACAGGGGATGCGGCCAGCTATGGCTACACCTTC
TRBJ2-7 | NA | TRBV15 | NA | CATSSDRSSYEQYF | TGTGCCACCAGCAGCGACAGAAGTTCCTACGAGCAGTACTTC
TRBJ2-1 | NA | TRBV11-3 | NA | CASSLDLGEQFF | TGTGCCAGCAGCTTAGATCTCGGTGAGCAGTTCTTC
TRBJ2-2 | TRBD2 | TRBV5-1 | NA | CASSGGLVDTGELFF | TGCGCCAGCAGCGGCGGACTAGTAGACACCGGGGAGCTGTTTTTT
TRBJ2-1 | TRBD2 | TRBV14 | NA | CASSQVGGRVPLNEQFF | TGTGCCAGCAGCCAAGTCGGCGGGAGAGTACCTCTCAATGAGCAGTTCTTC
TRBJ1-4 | NA | TRBV4-1 | NA | CASSQTGLINEKLFF | TGCGCCAGCAGCCAAACGGGACTGATTAATGAAAAACTGTTTTTT
TRBJ2-1 | TRBD2 | TRBV7-9 | NA | CASSEGLAHEQFF | TGTGCCAGCAGCGAGGGACTAGCGCATGAGCAGTTCTTC
TRBJ1-1 | NA | TRBV28 | NA | CASSLLVGEDTEAFF | TGTGCCAGCAGTTTATTGGTAGGGGAGGACACTGAAGCTTTCTTT
TRBJ2-7 | TRBD2 | TRBV27 | NA | CASGPAREGLAGGRRGEQYF | TGTGCCAGCGGCCCCGCCAGGGAGGGACTAGCGGGAGGGCGAAGAGGAGAGCAGTACTTC
TRBJ1-3 | NA | TRBV7-6 | once | CASSPYRAGNTIYF | TGTGCCAGCAGCCCCTACAGGGCTGGAAACACCATATATTTT
TRBJ2-4 | NA | TRBV11-3 | NA | CASSFSGVDIQYF | TGTGCCAGCAGCTTTTCAGGGGTTGACATTCAGTACTTC
TRBJ2-1 | NA | TRBV15 | NA | CATSRDRGEQFF | TGTGCCACCAGCAGAGATCGCGGCGAGCAGTTCTTC
TRBJ2-7 | NA | TRBV6-5 | NA | CASRTTGYEQYF | TGTGCCAGCAGGACCACGGGGTACGAGCAGTACTTC
TRBJ2-1 | TRBD2 | TRBV15 | NA | CATSRAPLTSGAVMNEQFF | TGTGCCACCAGCAGGGCTCCTCTGACTAGCGGGGCCGTGATGAATGAGCAGTTCTTC
TRBJ2-2 | TRBD2 | TRBV6-5 | NA | CASSYSSSGRHGELFF | TGTGCCAGCAGTTACTCGTCGAGCGGGAGACACGGGGAGCTGTTTTTT